This TCR beta chain was captured in a study of cytomegalovirus exposure and HLA in healthy donors (dated by TCRdb to 2015 to 2018). With regard to the full study: An earlier analysis of approximately 640 of the donors reported 276 Gb of sequence data and roughly 110 million unique TCR beta sequences from 150 million to 200 million T cells. An early release covering about 600 HLA-typed donors comprised about 300 gigabases of sequencing data and tens of millions of unique TCR sequences. Among the approximately 400 genotyped donors, around 81% belonged to the genetic ancestry cluster associated with self-reported Caucasian donors. The aim of the study was to test whether cataloging public T cell receptors could identify signatures of past pathogen exposure. The study used immunosequencing to profile the T cell repertoires of 666 subjects and linked those repertoires to cytomegalovirus serostatus. In addition to the first cohort of about 650 subjects, a separate validation cohort of approximately 130 different subjects was used. To predict cytomegalovirus infection status, the study brought together high-throughput TCR immunosequencing, statistical association of individual TCRs with disease status, and machine learning. In a later analysis, previously published TCR beta repertoires from 550 to 750 donors were re-analyzed and high-resolution HLA genotyping was added so that TCR occurrence patterns could be studied. In the later analysis, no new phenotypic data were used to find candidate immune exposures; instead, reliance was placed on TCR beta sequences and their occurrence across donors. To decide whether each TCR beta V gene segment behaved as functional or pseudogenic, an earlier analysis of over 500 of the donors relied on high-throughput TCR beta sequencing. Alongside the repertoire data, information on donor age, sex, ethnicity and CMV serostatus was compiled. In a later genetic analysis, genome-wide SNP genotypes for about three fifths of the 666 donors were used, and that subset was treated as a discovery cohort. Every discovery cohort repertoire had been produced on one sequencing platform. HLA typing included class I and class II loci at four-digit resolution. The number of donors typed differed by locus, with about 629-630 for A, B, C, DRB1 and DQB1, around 520 for DQA1, 606 for DPA1, and around 450 for DPB1. Because of strong linkage in the cohort, 5 or 6 DR-DQ haplotypes were treated as single units for association and clustering. Among roughly 400 genotyped donors of the cohort, an average of approximately 240,000 unique TCR beta nucleotide sequences were sequenced per donor, roughly 20% of them non-productive.

Trimming removed 2 bases from V and 6 bases from J; the gene matches leave 7 bases unexplained. There are 14 amino acids in the CDR3, from cysteine to phenylalanine inclusive. Only the CDR3 part of the read is kept: 42 bases, read in frame from the first base. CDR1 and CDR2, per the germline V gene, are MDHEN and SYDVKM. Turning to this clone: The specificity of this receptor is unknown. Per-nucleotide qualities are absent, and no much larger clonotype sits a single base away.

Receptor libraries were prepared by the immunoSEQ multiplex PCR assay. The multiplex PCR relied on a mix of 60 forward primers for TCR Vbeta segments and 13 reverse primers for TCR Jbeta segments. The CDR3 region of rearranged TCR beta genes was amplified from genomic DNA by a multiplex PCR assay. Amplified TCR beta libraries were sequenced as 87-base-pair reads on the Illumina HiSeq System. Regarding the original processing steps: A later analysis tallied 80 million to 95 million unique TCR beta chains across the approximately 670 repertoires, and about 10 million of those chains were shared by two or more donors. Raw reads were error-corrected and collapsed into unique sequences with a nearest-neighbor algorithm that merged closely related sequences to remove PCR and sequencing errors. To assign V, D and J gene segments, CDR3 sequences were aligned to IMGT reference sequences. For a sequence to be retained, at least a six-nucleotide match to both a V gene segment and a J gene segment was required. Rearrangements were classified as productive when the CDR3 lacked stop codons and remained in frame with V and J, and all other rearrangements were classified as non-productive. Following IMGT convention, CDR3 was defined as the stretch from the second conserved V-encoded cysteine up to the conserved J-encoded phenylalanine. In an earlier analysis of roughly 610 of the donors, sequences lacking an unambiguous match to a single V gene segment were excluded. In an earlier analysis of several hundred of the donors, V segments were called functional above 56.7% productive rearrangements and were called segregating when the between-donor standard deviation exceeded 5%. A statistical classification framework was developed to diagnose cytomegalovirus status using the catalog of TCR beta chain sequences. A later analysis assigned V and J genes by comparing TCR nucleotide sequences with IMGT/GENE-DB human TR gene sequences. Using the TCRdist pipeline, a later analysis assigned CDR3 sequences along with most-parsimonious VDJ recombination scenarios. A later analysis defined each TCR beta chain by its CDR3 amino acid sequence plus V-gene family, and excluded reads lacking a unique V-gene family. To address suspected cross-contamination and a sequencing artifact, a later analysis removed some 620 highly shared, low-generation-probability nucleotide sequences. For each public chain, a later analysis derived a clonal expansion index from normalized ranks of inferred template counts within each repertoire. In a later analysis, generation probabilities were computed with a VDJ recombination model fitted to out-of-frame rearrangements, and the resulting probabilities were checked against IGoR. Hypergeometric tests were used in a later analysis to score TCR-TCR, TCR-HLA and TCR-CMV co-occurrence, with a repertoire-size bias correction applied to the TCR pairs. A later analysis estimated false discovery rates by permuting HLA or CMV assignments 20 times. In a later analysis, co-occurring TCRs were grouped with DBSCAN, and TCRdist sequence similarity was added when clustering was performed within HLA-allele-positive subsets. Repertoires with fewer than 30,000 or more than 120,000 public chains, plus five repertoires with anomalous nucleotide sharing, were excluded from co-occurrence clustering. TCRdb stores this immuneACCESS table with in-frame sequences only. Part of the clones is absent; in the studies checked, under half of the shortfall reflects unresolved V genes, and no reason is known for the rest. V and J calls plus clone size are reproduced from that table; the DNA served to infer D and trimming. The sample contains 150,000 or so clones, more than 75% of them found a single time. The ten largest clones add up to 9.5% to 15% of the sample.

The cohort was made up of around 720 healthy bone marrow donors. At the time of sampling, every cohort member was nominally healthy, though immune exposures that went unrecorded were likely present. The donor was CMV seropositive and was included in the group of almost 300 seropositive cohort members. A peripheral blood sample was provided by each donor, and peripheral blood mononuclear cells were used for TCR beta sequencing. The Qiagen DNeasy Blood Extraction Kit was used to extract genomic DNA from the blood cell samples. The full study reports these points: A later analysis found that HLA-associated TCR beta chains were more clonally expanded and had lower generation probabilities than equally common non-associated chains. It was suggested by the authors that the approach could potentially be generalized to other disease states and immunological phenotypes. CMV serostatus was the only immune exposure information available for the cohort. Because some donors lacked HLA typing at each locus, the association tests relied only on the typed subset. In a later analysis, most CMV-associated TCR beta chains were found to appear HLA-restricted, with HLA associations seemingly driven largely by CMV exposure. Several of the top co-occurrence clusters appeared to be linked to parvovirus B19, influenza, CMV and Epstein-Barr virus, according to a later analysis. Cytomegalovirus status was reported to be diagnosed by the classifier with high specificity and sensitivity in both the original and validation cohorts. A later genetic analysis associated a missense DCLRE1C variant with V-gene and J-gene trimming of TCR beta chains, and an independent cohort replicated the association. Broadly in line with IMGT annotations, most TCR beta V segments showed up in productive rearrangements about 87% or about 30% of the time in an earlier analysis of roughly 590 of the donors. In vitro tests confirmed that a few of the cytomegalovirus-associated TCR beta chains recognize cytomegalovirus antigens. Presence/absence analyses assumed roughly uniform sequencing depth across donors, an assumption that may not hold. Specific HLA alleles were associated with 16,951 TCR beta sequences at a false discovery rate of 0.05 in a later analysis. The sequencing pipeline was judged likely to have produced a cluster of highly shared sequence variants as a technical artifact. The cohort was sequenced for TCR beta chains only, and without alpha or paired-chain data the features that could be detected were limited. In the study, approximately 160 TCR beta chains were listed as associated with cytomegalovirus. In a later analysis, the rate of TCR association differed among HLA loci, with DRB1 alleles having the most associated TCRs and HLA-C alleles having the fewest. The earlier analysis of about 600 of the donors excluded about 16 rarely observed V segments, including chromosome 9 orphons, because counts were too low. A further reported finding was that TCR beta sequences accurately predicted the HLA-A and HLA-B alleles for most subjects in the first cohort. Correlated functional status among segregating V segments might be attributable to linkage disequilibrium, but an unknown experimental factor could not be ruled out. Most TCR sequences were seen in very few donors, while some public TCRs were found in many individuals. Some IMGT-functional V segments, including TRBV6-2 and TRBV6-3, could not be distinguished by the 87-base-pair reads and were therefore excluded. When HLA alleles, especially DR and DQ, strongly co-occurred, TCR associations were difficult to assign to individual alleles. In a later genetic analysis, fewer N-insertions in productive TCRs were reported among donors in an Asian-associated ancestry cluster than the roughly 640-donor mean.

Source material: PBMCs. This receptor chain uses TRBV28 and TRBJ2-7, with TRBD2 identical over 7 junction bases. The sequence was collected from a young man in good health and CMV-seropositive. The nucleotide sequence reads as follows: TGTGCCAGCAGTTTAATCGGGGGGAGTCGCGAGCAGTACTTC. This is translated as CASSLIGGSREQYF.